The T cell receptor beta chain under discussion was sequenced for a study of beta chain features in type 1 diabetes (dated by TCRdb to the late 2010s). About the study as a whole: No differences in mean age, gender distribution, total cell number or subset yield were found between patients and healthy donors. A total of 85 million to 110 million sorted cells were examined across all samples, and RNA yield correlated strongly with the number of cells per subset. In the study, recently diagnosed type 1 diabetes patients and matched healthy donors were compared on the TCRB repertoires of their sorted circulating CD4+ T cell subsets. Whereas all 28 donors provided naive and central memory subsets, regulatory and stem cell-like memory subsets were isolated from just 8 patients and about 8 healthy donors.

The full study reports these points: HLA sub-analyses involved small numbers of individuals, so any influence of HLA type on TCRB rearrangement remained unresolved. Naive, central memory and regulatory TCRB repertoires appeared more similar among patients than among healthy donors. Type 1 diabetes patients showed a moderate but significant shortening of TCRB CDR3 length in all four CD4+ subsets. Because cDNA was sequenced instead of genomic DNA, activated cells with high expression could be over-represented, although the groups did not differ in activation or CD3 levels. Shorter templates might be favored by PCR, yet because patient and control samples were amplified and corrected together, any such skew would affect both groups equally. At VDJ recombination sites, patients with type 1 diabetes made fewer insertions and deleted more nucleotides, a pattern implying thymic rearrangement abnormalities.

Trimming costs V 2 bases and J 6 bases, and their ends lie 8 bases apart. Sequences ENHRY (CDR1) and SYGVKD (CDR2) are obtained from the germline V gene. Spanning cysteine to phenylalanine, the CDR3 consists of 12 amino acids. This entry keeps only the CDR3 DNA: 36 bases, framed from base 1. All of the isolated RNA was reverse transcribed with the High Capacity cDNA Reverse Transcription Kit, so expressed TCRB transcripts were sequenced. Deep immunoSEQ sequencing was performed on naive, central memory and regulatory T cell samples, with an average of around 3.5 million total reads per sample. Sorted cells were lysed in RLT buffer, and RNA was extracted using DNase-treated RNeasy Micro or Mini kits according to cell number. To prevent cross-contamination, every cell subset was processed on its own, while patient and healthy donor samples were processed together. TCRB sequences were amplified from cDNA with the immunoSEQ multiplex PCR, producing 87-bp fragments spanning the CDR3 region. The amplicons were sequenced using the Illumina HiSeq platform. The paper's processing steps were these. PCR bias was computationally corrected using synthetic template baselines, reads within Hamming distance 2 were collapsed, and singletons that could not be merged were discarded. By aligning reads against IMGT, V, D and J genes, CDR3 length, and insertions or deletions at six rearrangement sites were assigned. Within each subset, clonotype counts were normalized to sorted cell number, after which true diversity and Gini coefficients were computed with the tcR R package. The overlap coefficient, calculated on TCRB nucleotide sequences, was used to quantify repertoire sharing. As a proxy for the pre-selection repertoire, out-of-frame TCRB sequences from naive cells were analyzed. The clones in this table, taken by TCRdb from immuneACCESS, are in-frame only. Not every clone is retained; where verified, under half of the shortfall comes from an unresolved V gene, and the cause of the rest is unknown. V, J and clone size were drawn from that table, and D and trimming were deduced from the DNA. The sample yields 600,000 to 700,000 clones; around 15% were counted once. Approximately 0.02% of the sample belongs to the ten largest clones.

Each donor gave one peripheral blood draw, about 100 mL on average, collected into heparinised tubes. A BD FACSAria II was used to sort naive, central memory, regulatory and stem cell-like memory CD4+ T cells with a panel that included CD45RO, CCR7, CD25, CD127, CD95 and CD27. Purity was above 95% for every sorted population. Right away, PBMCs were isolated by Lymphoprep density gradient centrifugation and were stained directly, with no culture step. Samples were stained and sorted in pairs, with one healthy donor and one patient per experiment, so that batch effects were minimized. About this clone itself: Its antigen is unknown. One base away there is no much larger clone; base qualities are not given.

The sample taken for sequencing was naive CD4+ T cells from blood. The intended sense of this specimen's cell subset or site label: true naive CD4+ T cells. The TCR sequence derives from a man aged 18 to 30 with type 1 diabetes. The chain uses TRBV10-3 and TRBJ2-7; the D segment cannot be called with confidence. The CDR3 in this case is CAISEGVREQYF. The sequenced DNA: TGTGCCATCAGTGAGGGGGTACGCGAGCAGTACTTC.